A single sample gave rise to the 22 T cell receptor beta chains below, sequenced in a study of T cell changes during pregnancy in multiple sclerosis. The repertoire was sequenced with immunoSEQ multiplex PCR; TCRdb's copy has only in-frame clones and lacks some. The sample has about 73,000 clones; around 94% are singletons. Sequences were derived from peripheral blood, sampled in the third trimester of pregnancy. The receptors come from a female donor in good health, enrolled as a control in a pregnancy study.

CDR3 DNA: TGTGCCAGCAGACCCGGAGGGGATACGCAGTATTTT. Translated: CASRPGGDTQYF. The V call is TRBV28, the J call TRBJ2-3; a possible D gene is TRBD2 (6 bases). This CDR3 contains 12 residues. V was trimmed by 6 bases and J by 6 bases, leaving 10 bases between them. Germline assignment: CDR1 MDHEN and CDR2 SYDVKM.

This chain joins TRBV7-8 and TRBJ2-2, with TRBD2 identical over 7 bases. The CDR3 totals 15 residues. Germline-derived CDR1 and CDR2 are SGHVS and FQNEAQ. Trimming removed 1 base from V and 5 bases from J; junction bases left unmatched: 4. The CDR3 loop reads CASSLGGGGTGELFF. In nucleotides, the CDR3 is TGTGCCAGCAGCTTAGGTGGGGGGGGTACCGGGGAGCTGTTTTTT.

This clone occurred once. The V call is TRBV13, the J call TRBJ2-7; D is uncertain. The CDR3 loop spans 12 amino acids. CDR1 and CDR2 (germline): PRHDT, FYEKMQ (reference sequence). The V and J ends lost 2 bases and 6 bases respectively, with 8 bases between them. The CDR3 is CASSLRVSEQYF. CDR3 coding DNA: TGTGCCAGCAGCTTACGGGTATCCGAGCAGTACTTC.

The chain couples TRBV5-5 to TRBJ2-3; no reliable D call. V was clipped by 4 bases and J by 0 bases, with 6 bases between them. This CDR3 spans 13 amino acids. Germline CDR1 reads SGHKS; CDR2 reads YYEKEE (reference sequence). CDR3 loop: CASSAASTDTQYF. The CDR3 DNA reads TGTGCCAGCAGCGCGGCTAGCACAGATACGCAGTATTTT.

The chain has TRBV27 and TRBJ1-2; maybe TRBD1 (6 bases). Germline V gene lookup returns CDR1 MNHEY and CDR2 SMNVEV (reference sequence). This CDR3 has 13 residues. Trimming cost V 2 bases and J 7 bases, with 11 bases left between them. The CDR3 DNA reads as TGTGCCAGCAGTTTAAACAGGGTCTCTGGCTACACCTTC. This translates into CASSLNRVSGYTF.

The rearrangement links TRBV5-1 to TRBJ2-7, with D unclear. The CDR3 extends over 16 amino acids. The germline CDR1 and CDR2 sequences are SGHRS and YFSETQ. V gave up 0 bases and J gave up 1 base, with 14 bases separating them. The CDR3 DNA follows: TGCGCCAGCAGCTTGGCCTCCACAAGGAGTTCCTACGAGCAGTACTTC. As protein: CASSLASTRSSYEQYF.

The rearrangement links TRBV29-1 to TRBJ2-1; 7 nucleotides agree with TRBD1. The CDR3 contains 19 residues. Losses at the gene ends were 5 bases for V and 6 bases for J; bases not matched to a gene: 25. Germline-derived CDR1 and CDR2 are SQVTM and ANQGSEA. CDR3 DNA: TGCAGCGTTTGCCATTGGGACAGTAATTTACCCATAACGTTCAATGAGCAGTTCTTC. As protein: CSVCHWDSNLPITFNEQFF.

This chain uses TRBV28 with TRBJ1-1; tentative D call: TRBD1 (6 bases). The CDR3 is made up of 13 amino acids. Deletions cut 5 bases from V and 4 bases from J, with 11 bases between. Per the germline V gene, CDR1 is MDHEN and CDR2 is SYDVKM. The CDR3 spells CASSPQGVTEAFF. For the CDR3, the DNA is TGTGCCAGCAGTCCACAGGGTGTCACTGAAGCTTTCTTT.

In this sample, this clone turned up once. The chain uses TRBV28 and TRBJ1-2, with 11 bases identical to TRBD1. This CDR3 contains 15 residues. CDR1 MDHEN and CDR2 SYDVKM come from the germline V gene. Germline trimming cut 7 bases from V and 6 bases from J; bases unmatched to any gene: 10. CDR3 protein: CASTPDRGRGNGYTF. As DNA, the CDR3 is TGTGCCAGCACCCCGGACAGGGGGCGTGGGAATGGCTACACCTTC.

The CDR3 DNA follows: TGTGCCAGCACCCGACTCGCGGGGGGCAGCTCCTACAATGAGCAGTTCTTC. Its protein product is CASTRLAGGSSYNEQFF. The V call is TRBV28, the J call TRBJ2-1; the match to TRBD2 covers 8 bases. The CDR3 is made up of 17 amino acids. Per germline, CDR1 MDHEN and CDR2 SYDVKM. J was trimmed by 0 bases and V by 7 bases; bases with no gene match: 11. The complete variable domain, with remaining parts taken from reference TRBV28 and TRBJ2-1, reads DVKVTQSSRYLVKRTGEKVFLECVQDMDHENMFWYRQDPGLGLRLIYFSYDVKMKEKGDIPEGYSVSREKKERFSLILESASTNQTSMYLCASTRLAGGSSYNEQFFGPGTRLTVL.

This clone has just a few counts. The V call is TRBV6-1, the J call TRBJ1-5; D gene uncertain. This CDR3 is built from 15 residues. Trimming removed 7 bases from V and 3 bases from J, with 16 bases in between. CDR1 is MNHNS and CDR2 is SASEGT in the germline V gene. The CDR3 DNA follows: TGTGCCAGCACCGTTCAGATGTTTCACAATCAGCCCCAGCATTTT. Amino acids: CASTVQMFHNQPQHF.

The CDR3 reads CASSLSDSLNEQFF. CDR3 DNA: TGTGCCAGCAGTTTGTCGGACAGTCTCAATGAGCAGTTCTTC. The rearrangement uses TRBV27 and TRBJ2-1, with a possible D match to TRBD1 (6 bases). Trimming left V 3 bases short and J 6 bases short, with 12 bases between. Germline assignment: CDR1 MNHEY and CDR2 SMNVEV (reference sequence). The CDR3 is 14 residues long.

This sequence joins TRBV11-3 and TRBJ2-7, with TRBD1 matching over 7 bases. CDR3 length: 12 residues. The ends lost 5 bases at V and 3 bases at J; junction bases unmatched: 1. Germline CDR1 is SGHNT and CDR2 is YENEEA. This chain's CDR3 is CASSRDSYEQYF. DNA for the CDR3: TGTGCCAGCAGCCGGGACAGCTACGAGCAGTACTTC.

The chain recombines TRBV21-1 with TRBJ2-1; the table's D gene call, TRBD2, was not cross checked with the DNA. TRBV21-1 counts as a pseudogene. The CDR3 extends over 21 amino acids. CDR3 sequence reads: CASSLRELSGRAGSPYNEQFF. The DNA for the CDR3 is TGTGCCAGCAGCCTTCGAGAACTTAGCGGGAGGGCCGGATCCCCCTACAATGAGCAGTTCTTC.

The chain couples TRBV5-1 to TRBJ2-1, with D perhaps TRBD1 (5 bases). This CDR3 is built from 11 residues. Per germline, CDR1 SGHRS and CDR2 YFSETQ. V was clipped by 5 bases and J by 9 bases, with 9 bases between them. Here the CDR3 DNA reads TGCGCCAGCAGGCAGGGCCCTGAGCAGTTCTTC. Translating it yields CASRQGPEQFF.

The chain combines TRBV4-1 with TRBJ2-1; 8 bases map to TRBD2. Unmatched junction bases numbered 5, after V lost 2 bases and J lost 5 bases. This CDR3 contains 15 residues. The germline CDR1 and CDR2 sequences are MGHRA and YSYEKL. The CDR3 sequence: CASSQLAGSNNEQFF. CDR3 in DNA: TGCGCCAGCAGCCAACTAGCGGGTAGCAACAATGAGCAGTTCTTC.

This clone appeared once. V gene TRBV10-1 combines with J gene TRBJ2-3, with D perhaps matching TRBD2 (6 bases). The CDR3 runs to 16 residues. Trimming removed 0 bases from V and 0 bases from J, with 10 bases in between. From germline, CDR1 is WNHNN and CDR2 SYGVQD (reference sequence). CDR3 in amino acids: CASSESAGVSTDTQYF. The CDR3, as DNA: TGCGCCAGCAGTGAGTCAGCGGGTGTTAGCACAGATACGCAGTATTTT.

In DNA form, the CDR3 reads TGTGCCAGCTCAGGTTGGAGGCGGGACACCGGGGAGCTGTTTTTT. This translates into CASSGWRRDTGELFF. V usage is TRBV19 and J usage is TRBJ2-2; weak D call: TRBD2 (5 bases). The CDR3 has 15 amino acids. V lost 9 bases and J lost 3, with 17 bases in between. Germline V CDR1 and CDR2: LNHDA, SQIVND (reference sequence).

The chain's CDR3 is CASSEDRAVYNEQFF. The CDR3, as DNA: TGTGCCAGCAGCGAGGACAGGGCCGTTTACAATGAGCAGTTCTTC. The chain couples TRBV2 to TRBJ2-1; TRBD1 matches at 8 bases. The germline gives CDR1 SNHLY, CDR2 FYNNEI. CDR3 length equals 15 residues. Germline trimming cut 6 bases from V and 4 bases from J; bases unmatched to any gene: 8.

This sequence joins TRBV2 and TRBJ2-2; a weak D match, TRBD2 (6 bases). Germline V gives CDR1 SNHLY, CDR2 FYNNEI. The length of the CDR3 is 12 residues. V dropped 7 bases and J dropped 8 bases, with 11 bases sitting between them. CDR3 region: CASTLAGGELFF. DNA of the CDR3: TGTGCCAGCACCTTGGCGGGGGGGGAGCTGTTTTTT.

This clone was seen at least ten times. The chain employs TRBV6-4 and TRBJ2-1; maybe TRBD2 (7 bases). Deletions cut 8 bases from V and 3 bases from J, with 17 bases between. Germline CDR1 is MRHNA and CDR2 is SNTAGT. The CDR3 consists of 15 residues. CDR3 loop: CASSVKGEGYNEQFF. For the CDR3, the DNA is TGTGCCAGCTCAGTCAAGGGGGAGGGCTACAATGAGCAGTTCTTC.

The gene calls are TRBV7-9 and TRBJ1-1; 7 bases line up with TRBD1. Looked up from germline, CDR1 is SEHNR and CDR2 is FQNEAQ (reference sequence). This CDR3 contains 13 residues. The trim removed 1 base at V and 12 bases at J, leaving 8 bases unmatched. The CDR3 DNA reads TGTGCCAGCAGCTTAGGACAGGGTGTTCAAACTTTCTTT. It encodes CASSLGQGVQTFF. The full variable domain, rest sourced from reference TRBV7-9 and TRBJ1-1, is DTGVSQNPRHKITKRGQNVTFRCDPISEHNRLYWYRQTLGQGPEFLTYFQNEAQLEKSRLLSDRFSAERPKGSFSTLEIQRTEQGDSAMYLCASSLGQGVQTFFGQGTRLTVV.